This T cell receptor beta chain is from a study of cytomegalovirus exposure and HLA in healthy donors (TCRdb year 2017). As for the study more broadly: An earlier analysis of several hundred of the donors reported over 250 Gb of sequence data and 90 million to 120 million unique TCR beta sequences obtained from about 180 million T cells. Around 320 gigabases of sequencing data and tens of millions of unique TCR sequences were included in an early release covering roughly 700 HLA-typed donors. Of the roughly 390 genotyped donors, more than 75% were placed in the genetic ancestry cluster associated with self-reported Caucasian donors. The study aimed to test whether signatures of past pathogen exposure could be identified by cataloging public T cell receptors. The T cell repertoires of under 700 subjects were profiled by immunosequencing and related to cytomegalovirus serostatus. Besides the first cohort of approximately 710 subjects, a separate validation cohort made up of around 120 different subjects was used. To predict cytomegalovirus infection status, the study brought together high-throughput TCR immunosequencing, statistical association of individual TCRs with disease status, and machine learning. In a later analysis, previously published TCR beta repertoires from 550 to 750 donors were re-analyzed and high-resolution HLA genotyping was added so that TCR occurrence patterns could be studied. Rather than drawing on any new phenotypic data, the later analysis identified candidate immune exposures from TCR beta sequences and the way those sequences occurred across donors. In an earlier analysis of over 550 of the donors, high-throughput TCR beta sequencing was used to judge whether each TCR beta V gene segment behaved as functional or pseudogenic. Alongside the repertoire data, information on donor age, sex, ethnicity and CMV serostatus was compiled. In a later genetic analysis, genome-wide SNP genotypes for about three fifths of the roughly 670 donors were used, and that subset was treated as a discovery cohort. Every repertoire in the discovery cohort had been generated on one and the same sequencing platform. Class I and class II HLA loci were covered by the typing at four-digit resolution. Typing coverage differed by locus: A, B, C, DRB1 and DQB1 were typed in roughly 620-630 donors, DQA1 in 500 to 550, DPA1 in 606, and DPB1 in 472. Five DR-DQ haplotypes were handled as single units for association and clustering, since linkage in the cohort was strong. Across under 500 genotyped donors of the cohort, an average of approximately 200,000 unique TCR beta nucleotide sequences per donor were sequenced, and approximately 19% of those sequences were non-productive.

A note on this clone: No cognate antigen has been identified for it. Qualities for individual bases were not recorded, and no much larger clone is one base off.

The library was prepared using the immunoSEQ multiplex PCR assay. The multiplex PCR relied on a mix of 60 forward primers for TCR Vbeta segments and 13 reverse primers for TCR Jbeta segments. Amplification of the CDR3 region of rearranged TCR beta genes was performed with a multiplex PCR assay on genomic DNA. The amplified TCR beta libraries were sequenced on the Illumina HiSeq System as 87-base-pair reads. The paper's processing steps were these. A later analysis counted approximately 84 million unique TCR beta chains across the approximately 700 repertoires, and 10 million to 12 million of these chains were shared by at least two donors. A nearest-neighbor algorithm error-corrected the raw reads and collapsed the reads into unique sequences, merging closely related sequences to remove PCR and sequencing errors. Alignment of CDR3 sequences to IMGT reference sequences was used to assign V, D and J gene segments. For a sequence to be retained, a match of at least six nucleotides to both a V gene segment and a J gene segment was required. Rearrangements were classified as productive when the CDR3 lacked stop codons and remained in frame with V and J, and all other rearrangements were classified as non-productive. CDR3 was defined according to IMGT convention as the region running from the second conserved V-encoded cysteine to the conserved J-encoded phenylalanine. The earlier analysis of about 620 of the donors excluded sequences that lacked an unambiguous match to a single V gene segment. An earlier analysis of 500 to 600 of the donors classified V segments as functional when productive rearrangements were above 56.7% and as segregating when the standard deviation between donors was above 5%. A statistical classification framework was developed to diagnose cytomegalovirus status using the catalog of TCR beta chain sequences. V and J gene assignment, in a later analysis, came from comparing TCR nucleotide sequences with IMGT/GENE-DB human TR gene sequences. The TCRdist pipeline was used in a later analysis to assign CDR3 sequences and most-parsimonious VDJ recombination scenarios. In a later analysis, each TCR beta chain was defined by its CDR3 amino acid sequence together with its V-gene family, and reads without a unique V-gene family were excluded. In a later analysis, 500 to 700 highly shared, low-generation-probability nucleotide sequences were removed to address suspected cross-contamination and a sequencing artifact. In a later analysis, a clonal expansion index for each public chain was calculated from normalized within-repertoire ranks of inferred template counts. A later analysis computed generation probabilities with a VDJ recombination model fitted to out-of-frame rearrangements, and checked the results against IGoR. In a later analysis, hypergeometric tests were used to score TCR-TCR, TCR-HLA and TCR-CMV co-occurrence, with a repertoire-size bias correction applied to TCR pairs. In a later analysis, false discovery rates were estimated by permuting HLA or CMV assignments 20 times. In a later analysis, co-occurring TCRs were grouped with DBSCAN, and TCRdist sequence similarity was added when clustering was performed within HLA-allele-positive subsets. Repertoires with fewer than 30,000 or more than 120,000 public chains were left out of co-occurrence clustering, as were several repertoires with anomalous nucleotide sharing. TCRdb provides this immuneACCESS table in a form limited to in-frame rearrangements. Some clones are lacking; in checked studies, under half of them reflect an unresolved V gene, and why the rest are absent is not known. The V and J calls and clone size come from that table; D and trimming were worked out from the DNA. For this sample there are under 250,000 clones; more than 70% appear just once. Over 1% of the sample belongs to the ten largest clones.

Including the terminal cysteine and phenylalanine, the CDR3 comprises 15 residues. The read is trimmed to its CDR3 DNA, 45 bases read in frame from base 1. In total, 600 or so healthy bone marrow donors made up the cohort. All cohort members were sampled while nominally healthy, although unrecorded immune exposures were likely present. CMV serostatus was recorded as positive for some 300 and negative for about 50% of the roughly 670 cohort members, whereas no CMV serostatus was recorded for the donor in question. Each donor provided a peripheral blood sample, and peripheral blood mononuclear cells were used for TCR beta sequencing. The Qiagen DNeasy Blood Extraction Kit was used to extract genomic DNA from the blood cell samples. The full study reports these points: Cytomegalovirus status was reported to be diagnosed by the classifier with high specificity and sensitivity in both the original and validation cohorts. In a later analysis, HLA-associated TCR beta chains showed more clonal expansion and lower generation probabilities than non-associated chains that were equally common. Broadly in line with IMGT annotations, most TCR beta V segments showed up in productive rearrangements about 87% or about 30% of the time in an earlier analysis of 587 of the donors. Strong co-occurrence of HLA alleles, especially DR and DQ, made assigning TCR associations to individual alleles difficult. Some IMGT-functional V segments, including TRBV6-2 and TRBV6-3, could not be told apart with the 87-base-pair reads, so those segments were excluded. A later genetic analysis associated a missense DCLRE1C variant with V-gene and J-gene trimming of TCR beta chains, and an independent cohort replicated the association. Compared with the 666-donor mean, donors in an Asian-associated ancestry cluster had fewer N-insertions in productive TCRs, according to a later genetic analysis. Most CMV-associated TCR beta chains appeared to be HLA-restricted in a later analysis, and the HLA associations seemed to be driven largely by CMV exposure. Because counts were too low, about 18 rarely observed V segments, including chromosome 9 orphons, were excluded from the earlier analysis of 587 of the donors. A further reported finding was that TCR beta sequences accurately predicted the HLA-A and HLA-B alleles for most subjects in the first cohort. In a later analysis, 15,000 to 20,000 TCR beta sequences were associated with specific HLA alleles at a false discovery rate of 0.05. Only TCR beta chains were sequenced in this cohort, and the absence of alpha or paired-chain data limited detectable features. Several of the top co-occurrence clusters appeared to be linked to parvovirus B19, influenza, CMV and Epstein-Barr virus, according to a later analysis. The sequencing pipeline was judged likely to have produced a cluster of highly shared sequence variants as a technical artifact. Most TCR sequences were observed very rarely across donors, whereas some public TCRs were present in many individuals. A total of 150 or so TCR beta chains were listed by the study as associated with cytomegalovirus. Correlated functional status among segregating V segments might reflect linkage disequilibrium, but an unknown experimental factor could not be ruled out. In vitro tests confirmed that three of the cytomegalovirus-associated TCR beta chains recognize cytomegalovirus antigens. Immune exposure information for the cohort was limited to CMV serostatus. Because some donors lacked HLA typing at each locus, the association tests relied only on the typed subset. According to the authors, the approach could potentially be generalized to other disease states and immunological phenotypes. In a later analysis, TCR association rates were found to vary across HLA loci, with the most associated TCRs seen for DRB1 alleles and the fewest for HLA-C alleles. Roughly uniform sequencing depth across donors was assumed in presence/absence analyses, although this assumption may not hold.

The sequenced sample consisted of PBMCs. The receptor was derived from a human donor in good health. The chain uses TRBV21-1 and TRBJ2-7; TRBD2, as called in the table, went unchecked against the DNA. TRBV21-1 is marked as a pseudogene. The bases are TGTGCCAGCACCTTAGCTAGCGGGGGGACCTACGAGCAGTACTTC. Its coded protein is CASTLASGGTYEQYF.